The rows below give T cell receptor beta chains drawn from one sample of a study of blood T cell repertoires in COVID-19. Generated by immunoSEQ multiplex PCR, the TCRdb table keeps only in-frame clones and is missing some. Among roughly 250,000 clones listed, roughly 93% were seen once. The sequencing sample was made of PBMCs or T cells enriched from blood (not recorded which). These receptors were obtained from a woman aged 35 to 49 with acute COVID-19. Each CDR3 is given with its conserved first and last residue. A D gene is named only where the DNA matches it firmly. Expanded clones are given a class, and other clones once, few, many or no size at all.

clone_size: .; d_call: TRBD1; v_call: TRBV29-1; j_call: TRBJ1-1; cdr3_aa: CSVKEGTGNTEAFF; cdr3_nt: TGCAGCGTCAAAGAAGGGACAGGGAACACTGAAGCTTTCTTT
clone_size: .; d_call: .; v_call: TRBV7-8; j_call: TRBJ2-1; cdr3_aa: CASSSTDHWGTNEQFF; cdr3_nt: TGTGCCAGCAGCTCGACTGATCATTGGGGCACCAATGAGCAGTTCTTC
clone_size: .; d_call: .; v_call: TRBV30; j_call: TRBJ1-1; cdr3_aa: CAWSDKTEAFF; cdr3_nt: TGTGCCTGGAGTGACAAAACTGAAGCTTTCTTT
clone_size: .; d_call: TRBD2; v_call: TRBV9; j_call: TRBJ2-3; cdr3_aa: CASSVTSGTSTDTQYF; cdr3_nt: TGTGCCAGCAGCGTAACTAGCGGGACTAGCACAGATACGCAGTATTTT
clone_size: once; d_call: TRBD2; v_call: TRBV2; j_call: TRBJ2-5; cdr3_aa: CASSVRGGQETQYF; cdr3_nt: TGTGCCAGCAGTGTCCGGGGGGGGCAAGAGACCCAGTACTTC
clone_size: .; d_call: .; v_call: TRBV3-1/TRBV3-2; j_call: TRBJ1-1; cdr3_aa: CASSQGQANTEAFF; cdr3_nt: TGTGCCAGCAGCCAAGGACAGGCGAACACTGAAGCTTTCTTT
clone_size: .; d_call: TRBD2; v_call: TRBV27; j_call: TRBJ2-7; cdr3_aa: CASSQLAGGSEQYF; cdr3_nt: TGTGCCAGCAGTCAACTAGCGGGAGGATCCGAGCAGTACTTC
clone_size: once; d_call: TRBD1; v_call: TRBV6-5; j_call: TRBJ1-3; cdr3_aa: CASSRGQSGNTIYF; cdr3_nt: TGTGCCAGCAGTCGGGGACAGTCTGGAAACACCATATATTTT
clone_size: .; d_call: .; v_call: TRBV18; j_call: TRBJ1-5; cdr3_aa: CASSPGVPGNQPQHF; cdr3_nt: TGTGCCAGCTCACCCGGGGTCCCAGGCAATCAGCCCCAGCATTTT
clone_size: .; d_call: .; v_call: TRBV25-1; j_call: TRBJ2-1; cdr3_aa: CASSDPGQVNEQFF; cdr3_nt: TGTGCCAGCAGTGACCCCGGTCAGGTGAATGAGCAGTTCTTC
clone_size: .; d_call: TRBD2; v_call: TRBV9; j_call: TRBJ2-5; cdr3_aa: CASSVGLAGGYQETQYF; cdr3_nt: TGTGCCAGCAGCGTAGGATTAGCGGGGGGGTACCAAGAGACCCAGTACTTC
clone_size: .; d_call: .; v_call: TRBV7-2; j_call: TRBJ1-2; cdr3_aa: CASTLRGENYGYTF; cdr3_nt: TGTGCCAGCACCCTTAGAGGAGAGAACTATGGCTACACCTTC
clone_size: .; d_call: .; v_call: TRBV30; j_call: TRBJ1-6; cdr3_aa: CAWSTRGQAKDSPLHF; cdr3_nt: TGTGCCTGGAGTACAAGGGGTCAGGCCAAGGATTCACCCCTCCACTTT
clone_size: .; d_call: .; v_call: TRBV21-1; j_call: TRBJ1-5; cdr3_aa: CASSVQGIVGQSEGNQPQHF; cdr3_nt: TGTGCCAGCAGCGTCCAAGGGATAGTCGGACAGTCAGAGGGGAATCAGCCCCAGCATTTT
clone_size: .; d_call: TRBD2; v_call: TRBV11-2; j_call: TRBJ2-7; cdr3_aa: CASSLEEAGGSYEQYF; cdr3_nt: TGTGCCAGCAGCTTAGAGGAAGCGGGAGGGTCCTACGAGCAGTACTTC
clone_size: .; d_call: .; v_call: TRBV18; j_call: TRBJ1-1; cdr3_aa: CASSPPEVNTEAFF; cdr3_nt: TGTGCCAGCTCACCACCAGAGGTCAACACTGAAGCTTTCTTT
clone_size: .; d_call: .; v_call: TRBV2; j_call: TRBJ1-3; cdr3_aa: CASSEIVSGNTIYF; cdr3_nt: TGTGCCAGCAGTGAAATAGTCTCTGGAAACACCATATATTTT
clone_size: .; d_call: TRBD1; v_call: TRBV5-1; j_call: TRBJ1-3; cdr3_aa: CASSSRDRGNTIYF; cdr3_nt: TGCGCCAGCAGCTCCCGGGACAGAGGAAACACCATATATTTT
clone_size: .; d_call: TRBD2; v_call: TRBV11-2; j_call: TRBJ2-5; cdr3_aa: CASSPPGLAGATKQTQYF; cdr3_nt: TGTGCCAGCAGCCCGCCGGGACTAGCGGGGGCCACCAAGCAGACCCAGTACTTC
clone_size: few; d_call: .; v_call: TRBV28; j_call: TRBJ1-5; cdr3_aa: CASSSEGGGNQPQHF; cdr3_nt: TGTGCCAGCAGTTCCGAGGGGGGGGGCAATCAGCCCCAGCATTTT
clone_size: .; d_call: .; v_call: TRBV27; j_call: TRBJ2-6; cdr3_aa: CASSPGVTGANVLTF; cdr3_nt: TGTGCCAGCAGTCCAGGGGTAACCGGGGCCAACGTCCTGACTTTC
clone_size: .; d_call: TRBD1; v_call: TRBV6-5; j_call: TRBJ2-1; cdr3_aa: CASSLAGTGYNEQFF; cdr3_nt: TGTGCCAGCAGCTTAGCCGGGACAGGCTACAATGAGCAGTTCTTC
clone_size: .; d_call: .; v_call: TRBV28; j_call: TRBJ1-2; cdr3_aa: CASTDRHYGYTF; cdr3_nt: TGTGCCAGCACTGACAGGCACTATGGCTACACCTTC
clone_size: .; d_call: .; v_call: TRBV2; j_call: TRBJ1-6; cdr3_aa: CASSADSSNSPLHF; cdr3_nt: TGTGCCAGCAGTGCCGACAGCTCTAATTCACCCCTCCACTTT
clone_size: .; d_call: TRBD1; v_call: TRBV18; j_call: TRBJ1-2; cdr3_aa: CASSPGQGMGIDYGYTF; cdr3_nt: TGTGCCAGCTCACCCGGACAGGGGATGGGGATTGACTATGGCTACACCTTC
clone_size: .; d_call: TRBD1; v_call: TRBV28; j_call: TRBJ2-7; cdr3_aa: CASRDRSPYEQYF; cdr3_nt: TGTGCCAGCCGGGACAGGAGCCCCTACGAGCAGTACTTC
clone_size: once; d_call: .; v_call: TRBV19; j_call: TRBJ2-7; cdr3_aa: CASSPNRVGHEQYF; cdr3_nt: TGTGCCAGTAGTCCGAACCGAGTGGGGCACGAGCAGTACTTC
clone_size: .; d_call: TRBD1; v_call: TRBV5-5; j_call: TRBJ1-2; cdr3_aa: CASRYTGGAYGYTF; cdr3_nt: TGTGCCAGCAGGTATACAGGGGGCGCGTATGGCTACACCTTC
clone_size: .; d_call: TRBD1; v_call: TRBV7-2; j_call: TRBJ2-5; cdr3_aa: CASSGDRAETQYF; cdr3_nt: TGTGCCAGCAGCGGCGACAGGGCTGAGACCCAGTACTTC
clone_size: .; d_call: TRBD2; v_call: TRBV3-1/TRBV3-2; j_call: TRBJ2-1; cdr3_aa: CASSQDFPTGTSGRDEQFF; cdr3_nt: TGTGCCAGCAGCCAAGATTTTCCCACCGGGACTAGCGGGCGGGATGAGCAGTTCTTC